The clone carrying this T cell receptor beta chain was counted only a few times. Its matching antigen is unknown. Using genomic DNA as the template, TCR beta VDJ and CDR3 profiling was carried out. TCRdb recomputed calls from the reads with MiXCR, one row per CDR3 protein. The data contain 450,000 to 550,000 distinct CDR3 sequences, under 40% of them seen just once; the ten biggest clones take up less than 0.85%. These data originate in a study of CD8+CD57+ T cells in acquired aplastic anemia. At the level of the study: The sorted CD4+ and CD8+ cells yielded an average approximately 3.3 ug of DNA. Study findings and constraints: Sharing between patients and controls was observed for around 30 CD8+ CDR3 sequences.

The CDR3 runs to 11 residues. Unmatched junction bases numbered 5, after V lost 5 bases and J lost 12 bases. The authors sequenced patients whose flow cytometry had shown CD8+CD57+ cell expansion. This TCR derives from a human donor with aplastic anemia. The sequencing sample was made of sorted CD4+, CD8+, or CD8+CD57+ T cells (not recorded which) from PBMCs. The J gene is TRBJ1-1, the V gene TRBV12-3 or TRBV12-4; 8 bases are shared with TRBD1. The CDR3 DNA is TGTGCCAGCAGTCAAGGACAGGGCTCTTTCTTT. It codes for CASSQGQGSFF.